The T cell receptor (beta chain) under discussion was sequenced for a study of T cell responses to AZD1222 COVID-19 vaccine. Concerning this clone: Antigen: not known.

TCRdb's table, derived via immunoSEQ multiplex PCR, lists solely in-frame clones and lacks some. The sample has tens of thousands of clones; 90% are singletons. Germline V gene data show CDR1 as SGDLS and CDR2 as YYNGEE. This CDR3 is built from 15 residues. Trimming removed 4 bases at V and 0 bases at J, with 13 bases between. Study-level results: Vaccine-related CD4 TCRs covered spike, predominating at 160-218 and 743-854. Donors were mostly white British, more females; clonal diversity possibly underestimated.

Sequencing was performed on peripheral blood, taken 28 days after the second AZD1222 dose. This TCR was sampled from an adult who received the AZD1222 COVID-19 vaccine. This rearrangement joins TRBV9 to TRBJ1-1, with D uncertain. CDR3 nucleotides: TGTGCCAGCAGCCCCACCTCGCAAGTGAACACTGAAGCTTTCTTT. Protein sequence: CASSPTSQVNTEAFF.